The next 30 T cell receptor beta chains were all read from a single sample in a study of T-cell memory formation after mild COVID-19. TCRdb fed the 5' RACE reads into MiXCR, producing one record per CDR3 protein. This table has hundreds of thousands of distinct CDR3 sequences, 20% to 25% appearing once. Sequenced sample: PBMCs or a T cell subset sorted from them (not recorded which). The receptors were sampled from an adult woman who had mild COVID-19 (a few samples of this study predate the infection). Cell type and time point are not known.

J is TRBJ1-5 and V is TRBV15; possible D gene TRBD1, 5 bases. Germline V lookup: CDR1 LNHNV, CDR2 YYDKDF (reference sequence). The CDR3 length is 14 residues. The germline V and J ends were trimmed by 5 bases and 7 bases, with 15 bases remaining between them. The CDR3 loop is CATSPEGHQQPQHF. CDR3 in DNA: TGTGCCACCAGCCCCGAGGGGCATCAACAGCCCCAGCATTTT. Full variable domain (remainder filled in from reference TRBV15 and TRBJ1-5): DAMVIQNPRYQVTQFGKPVTLSCSQTLNHNVMYWYQQKSSQAPKLLFHYYDKDFNNEADTPDNFQSRRPNTSFCFLDIRSPGLGDTAMYLCATSPEGHQQPQHFGDGTRLSIL.

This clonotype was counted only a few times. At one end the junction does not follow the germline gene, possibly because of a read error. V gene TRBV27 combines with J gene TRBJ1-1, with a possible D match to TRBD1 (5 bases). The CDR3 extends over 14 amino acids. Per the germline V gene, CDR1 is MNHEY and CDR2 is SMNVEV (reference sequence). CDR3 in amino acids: CASSLSGTQTEAFF. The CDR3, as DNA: TGTGCCAGCAGTCTATCCGGGACCCAGACTGAAGCTTTCTTT.

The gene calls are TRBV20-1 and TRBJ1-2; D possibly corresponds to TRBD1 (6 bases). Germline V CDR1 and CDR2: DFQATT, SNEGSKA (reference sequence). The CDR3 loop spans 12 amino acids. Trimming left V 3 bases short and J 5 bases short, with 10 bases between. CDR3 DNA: TGCAGTGCTAGCCGGACAGATTATGGCTACACCTTC. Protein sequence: CSASRTDYGYTF.

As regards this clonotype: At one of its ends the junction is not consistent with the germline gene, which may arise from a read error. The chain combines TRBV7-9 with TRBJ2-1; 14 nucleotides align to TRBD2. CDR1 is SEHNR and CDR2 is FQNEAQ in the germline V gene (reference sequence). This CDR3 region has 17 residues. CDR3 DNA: TGTGCCAGCAGCATGACTAGCGGGAGGGTTTTCTACCATGAGCAGTTCTTC. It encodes CASSMTSGRVFYHEQFF.

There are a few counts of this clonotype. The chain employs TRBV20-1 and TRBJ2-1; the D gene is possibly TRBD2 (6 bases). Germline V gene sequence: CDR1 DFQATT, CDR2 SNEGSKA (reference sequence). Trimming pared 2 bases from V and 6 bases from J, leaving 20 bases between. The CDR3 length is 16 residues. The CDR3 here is CSARYEWTTTSNEQFF. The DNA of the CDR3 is TGCAGTGCTAGATATGAGTGGACTACGACTTCCAATGAGCAGTTCTTC.

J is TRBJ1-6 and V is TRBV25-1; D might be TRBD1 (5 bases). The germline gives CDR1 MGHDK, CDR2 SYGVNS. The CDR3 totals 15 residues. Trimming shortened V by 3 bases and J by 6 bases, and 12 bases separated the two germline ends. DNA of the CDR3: TGTGCCAGCAGTGAGTGGGGCTATGGTAATTCACCCCTCCACTTT. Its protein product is CASSEWGYGNSPLHF. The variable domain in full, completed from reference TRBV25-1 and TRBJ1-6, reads EADIYQTPRYLVIGTGKKITLECSQTMGHDKMYWYQQDPGMELHLIHYSYGVNSTEKGDLSSESTVSRIRTEHFPLTLESARPSHTSQYLCASSEWGYGNSPLHFGNGTRLTVT.

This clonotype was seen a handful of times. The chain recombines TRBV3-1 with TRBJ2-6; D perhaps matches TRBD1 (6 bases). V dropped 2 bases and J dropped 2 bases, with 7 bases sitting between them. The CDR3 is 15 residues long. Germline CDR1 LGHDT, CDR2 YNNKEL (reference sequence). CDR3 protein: CASSQRGTGANVLTF. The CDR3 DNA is TGTGCCAGCAGCCAAAGGGGGACTGGGGCCAACGTCCTGACTTTC.

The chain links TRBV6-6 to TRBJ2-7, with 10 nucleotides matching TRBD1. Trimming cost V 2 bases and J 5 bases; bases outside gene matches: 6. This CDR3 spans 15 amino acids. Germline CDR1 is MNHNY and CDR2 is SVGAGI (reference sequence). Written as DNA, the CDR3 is TGTGCCAGCAGTTACGGTAGGGGGACAGGGGACGAGCAGTACTTC. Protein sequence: CASSYGRGTGDEQYF.

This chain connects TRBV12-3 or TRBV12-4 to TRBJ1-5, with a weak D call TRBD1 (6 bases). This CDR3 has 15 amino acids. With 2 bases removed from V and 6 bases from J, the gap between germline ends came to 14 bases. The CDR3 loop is CASSLLGHMGQPQHF. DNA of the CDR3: TGTGCCAGCAGTTTATTGGGACATATGGGTCAGCCCCAGCATTTT.

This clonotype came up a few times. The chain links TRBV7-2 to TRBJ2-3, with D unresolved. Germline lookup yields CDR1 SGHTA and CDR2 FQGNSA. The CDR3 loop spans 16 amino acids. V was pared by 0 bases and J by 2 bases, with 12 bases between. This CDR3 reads CASSLAWQAYTDTQYF. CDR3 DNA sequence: TGTGCCAGCAGCTTAGCGTGGCAAGCCTACACAGATACGCAGTATTTT. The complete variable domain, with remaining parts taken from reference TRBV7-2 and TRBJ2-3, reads GAGVSQSPSNKVTEKGKDVELRCDPISGHTALYWYRQSLGQGLEFLIYFQGNSAPDKSGLPSDRFSAERTGGSVSTLTIQRTQQEDSAVYLCASSLAWQAYTDTQYFGPGTRLTVL.

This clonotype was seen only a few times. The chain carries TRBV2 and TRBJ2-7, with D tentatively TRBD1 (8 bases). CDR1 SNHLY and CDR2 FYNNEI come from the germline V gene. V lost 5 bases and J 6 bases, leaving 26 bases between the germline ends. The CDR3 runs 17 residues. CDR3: CASSLGGLTGGIGEQYF. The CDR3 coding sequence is TGTGCCAGCAGTTTAGGGGGACTAACAGGGGGTATCGGCGAGCAGTACTTC.

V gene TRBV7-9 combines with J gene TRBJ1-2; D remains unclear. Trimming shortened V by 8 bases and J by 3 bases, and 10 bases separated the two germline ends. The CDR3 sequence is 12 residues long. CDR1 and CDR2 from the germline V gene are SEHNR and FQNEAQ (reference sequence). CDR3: CASRGEHYGYTF. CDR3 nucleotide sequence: TGTGCCAGCCGCGGCGAGCACTATGGCTACACCTTC.

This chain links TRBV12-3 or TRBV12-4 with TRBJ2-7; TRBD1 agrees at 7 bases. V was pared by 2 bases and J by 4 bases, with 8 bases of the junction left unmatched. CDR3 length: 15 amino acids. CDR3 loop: CASSLRGGAGYEQYF. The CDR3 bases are TGTGCCAGCAGTTTACGAGGGGGCGCTGGGTACGAGCAGTACTTC.

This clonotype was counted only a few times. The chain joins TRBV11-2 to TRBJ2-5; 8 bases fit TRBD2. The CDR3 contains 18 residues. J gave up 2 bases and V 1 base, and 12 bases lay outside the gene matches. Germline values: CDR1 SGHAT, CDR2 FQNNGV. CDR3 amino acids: CASSLGLASPRPQETQYF. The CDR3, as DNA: TGTGCCAGCAGCTTAGGACTAGCGTCACCCCGGCCGCAAGAGACCCAGTACTTC.

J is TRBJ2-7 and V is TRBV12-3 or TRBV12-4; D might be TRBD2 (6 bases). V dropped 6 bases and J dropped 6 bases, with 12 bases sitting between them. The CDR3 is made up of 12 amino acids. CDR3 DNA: TGTGCCAGCAGGCTTCTCGGGAGCGAGCAGTACTTC. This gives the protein CASRLLGSEQYF.

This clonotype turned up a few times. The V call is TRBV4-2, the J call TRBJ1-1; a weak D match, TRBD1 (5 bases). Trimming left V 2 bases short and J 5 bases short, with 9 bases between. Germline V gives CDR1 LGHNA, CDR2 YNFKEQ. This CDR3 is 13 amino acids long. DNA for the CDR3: TGTGCCAGCAGCCAACTAGGGGAGACTGAAGCTTTCTTT. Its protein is CASSQLGETEAFF.

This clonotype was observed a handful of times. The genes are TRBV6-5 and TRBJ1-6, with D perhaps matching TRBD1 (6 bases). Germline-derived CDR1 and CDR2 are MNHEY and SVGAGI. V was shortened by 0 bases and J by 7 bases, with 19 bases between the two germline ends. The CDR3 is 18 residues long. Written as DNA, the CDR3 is TGTGCCAGCAGTTACTCTATCCCCCGACAGGCCAGCAATTCACCCCTCCACTTT. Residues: CASSYSIPRQASNSPLHF.

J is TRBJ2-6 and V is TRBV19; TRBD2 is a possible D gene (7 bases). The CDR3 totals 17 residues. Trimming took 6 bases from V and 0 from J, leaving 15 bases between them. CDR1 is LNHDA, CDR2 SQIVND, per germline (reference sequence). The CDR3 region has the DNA TGTGCCAGTAGCACAGGGAGGGGTATCTCTGGGGCCAACGTCCTGACTTTC. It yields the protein CASSTGRGISGANVLTF.

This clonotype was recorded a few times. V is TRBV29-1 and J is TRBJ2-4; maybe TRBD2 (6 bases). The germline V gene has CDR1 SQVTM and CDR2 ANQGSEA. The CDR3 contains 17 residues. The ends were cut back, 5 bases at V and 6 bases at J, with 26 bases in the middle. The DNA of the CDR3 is TGCAGCGTTATGCCTTGGGGGGAAACTGACGCCGGAAACATTCAGTACTTC. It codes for CSVMPWGETDAGNIQYF.

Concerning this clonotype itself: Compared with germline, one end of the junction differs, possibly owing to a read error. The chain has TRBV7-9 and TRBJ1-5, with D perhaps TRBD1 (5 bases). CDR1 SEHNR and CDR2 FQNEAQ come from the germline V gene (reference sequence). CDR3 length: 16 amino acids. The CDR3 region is CASSVAGTHSNQPQHF. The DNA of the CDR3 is TGTGCCAGCAGCGTAGCCGGGACGCATAGCAATCAGCCCCAGCATTTT.

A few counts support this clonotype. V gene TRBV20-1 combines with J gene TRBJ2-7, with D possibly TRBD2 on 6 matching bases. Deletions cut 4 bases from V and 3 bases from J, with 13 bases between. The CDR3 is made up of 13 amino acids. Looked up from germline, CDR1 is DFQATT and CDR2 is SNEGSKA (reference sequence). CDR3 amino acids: CSAMGGDRYEQYF. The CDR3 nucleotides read TGCAGTGCTATGGGCGGGGACCGCTACGAGCAGTACTTC.

The CDR3 DNA sequence: TGCGCCAGCAGCTTCAGGGGGCGAGGGAACACTGAAGCTTTCTTT. Translating it yields CASSFRGRGNTEAFF. V gene TRBV5-1 combines with J gene TRBJ1-1; 8 nucleotides align to TRBD1. This CDR3 has 15 amino acids. Trimming cost V 2 bases and J 1 base; bases outside gene matches: 4. From germline, CDR1 is SGHRS and CDR2 YFSETQ.

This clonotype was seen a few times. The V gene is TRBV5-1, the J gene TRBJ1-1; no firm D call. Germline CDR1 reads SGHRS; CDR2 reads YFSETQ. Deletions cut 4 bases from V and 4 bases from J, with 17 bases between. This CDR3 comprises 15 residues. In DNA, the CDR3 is TGCGCCAGCAGCCTGGAAGGTAGCAAGGGCACTGAAGCTTTCTTT. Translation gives CASSLEGSKGTEAFF. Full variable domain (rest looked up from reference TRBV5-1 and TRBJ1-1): KAGVTQTPRYLIKTRGQQVTLSCSPISGHRSVSWYQQTPGQGLQFLFEYFSETQRNKGNFPGRFSGRQFSNSRSEMNVSTLELGDSALYLCASSLEGSKGTEAFFGQGTRLTVV.

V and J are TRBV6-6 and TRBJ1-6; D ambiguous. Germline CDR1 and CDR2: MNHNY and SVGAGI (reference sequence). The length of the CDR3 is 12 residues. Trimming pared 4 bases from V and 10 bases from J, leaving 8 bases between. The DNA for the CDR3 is TGTGCCAGCAGTTCCCATCCATCACCCCTCCACTTT. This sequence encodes CASSSHPSPLHF.

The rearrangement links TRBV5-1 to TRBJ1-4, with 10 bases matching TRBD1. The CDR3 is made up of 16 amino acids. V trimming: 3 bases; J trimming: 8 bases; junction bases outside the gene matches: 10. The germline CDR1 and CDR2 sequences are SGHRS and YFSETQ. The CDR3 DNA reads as TGCGCCAGCAGCTCAGGGACAGGGGCCTTGCGGGAAAAACTGTTTTTT. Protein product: CASSSGTGALREKLFF.

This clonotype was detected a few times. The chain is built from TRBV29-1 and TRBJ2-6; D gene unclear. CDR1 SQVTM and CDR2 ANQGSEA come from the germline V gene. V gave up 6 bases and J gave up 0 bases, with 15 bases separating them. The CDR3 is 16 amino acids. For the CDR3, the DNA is TGCAGCGTCTTTGACATGAAGTCCTCTGGGGCCAACGTCCTGACTTTC. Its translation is CSVFDMKSSGANVLTF.

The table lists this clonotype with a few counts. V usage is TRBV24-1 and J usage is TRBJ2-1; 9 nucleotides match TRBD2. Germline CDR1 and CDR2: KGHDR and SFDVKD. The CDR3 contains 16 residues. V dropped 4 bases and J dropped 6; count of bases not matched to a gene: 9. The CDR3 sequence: CATSDRASGKGNEQFF. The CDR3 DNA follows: TGTGCCACCAGTGACCGCGCTAGCGGGAAAGGCAATGAGCAGTTCTTC.

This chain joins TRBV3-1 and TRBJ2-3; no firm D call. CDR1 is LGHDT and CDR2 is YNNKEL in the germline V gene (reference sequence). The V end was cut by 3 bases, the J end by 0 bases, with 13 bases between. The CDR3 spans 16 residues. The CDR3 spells CASSQRILSSTDTQYF. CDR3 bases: TGTGCCAGCAGCCAGCGCATATTATCTAGCACAGATACGCAGTATTTT.

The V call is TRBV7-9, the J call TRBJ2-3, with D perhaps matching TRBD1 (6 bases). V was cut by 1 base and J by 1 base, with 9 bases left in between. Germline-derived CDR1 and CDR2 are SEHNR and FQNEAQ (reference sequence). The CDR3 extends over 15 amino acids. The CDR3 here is CASSLGRTGTDTQYF. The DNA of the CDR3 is TGTGCCAGCAGCTTAGGGCGGACAGGCACAGATACGCAGTATTTT.

CDR3 loop: CASSQEVRQGQYF. The DNA of the CDR3 is TGTGCCAGCAGCCAAGAGGTCCGGCAGGGGCAGTACTTC. The chain links TRBV3-1 to TRBJ2-7, with TRBD1 as a possible D gene (5 bases). Germline loops: CDR1 LGHDT, CDR2 YNNKEL (reference sequence). With 0 bases removed from V and 9 bases from J, the gap between germline ends came to 12 bases. CDR3 size: 13 residues.